This T cell receptor beta chain was obtained from a study of CD8 T cells in ankylosing spondylitis. Whole-study findings and limits: A number of the motif variants had already been described in reactive arthritis synovial fluid and blood. Characteristic of ankylosing spondylitis blood, it appeared, was a TCR beta motif comprising roughly 8 highly homologous variants.

In regard to this clonotype: Antigen specificity is unknown.

Using its own MiXCR run on the 5' RACE reads, TCRdb lists one record per CDR3 protein. The sample comprises around 770,000 distinct CDR3 sequences, roughly 19% of which are singletons, and under 20% rests with the top ten. Germline assignment: CDR1 SQVTM and CDR2 ANQGSEA. The ends were cut back, 5 bases at V and 2 bases at J, with 6 bases in the middle. The CDR3 length is 11 residues. The J gene is TRBJ2-5, the V gene TRBV29-1; D is unresolved. The sequence came from a male donor with ankylosing spondylitis. The material sequenced was blood, either unsorted or a sorted T cell fraction (not recorded which). This CDR3 is CSVIPQETQYF. In nucleotides, the CDR3 is TGCAGCGTTATACCACAAGAGACCCAGTACTTC.